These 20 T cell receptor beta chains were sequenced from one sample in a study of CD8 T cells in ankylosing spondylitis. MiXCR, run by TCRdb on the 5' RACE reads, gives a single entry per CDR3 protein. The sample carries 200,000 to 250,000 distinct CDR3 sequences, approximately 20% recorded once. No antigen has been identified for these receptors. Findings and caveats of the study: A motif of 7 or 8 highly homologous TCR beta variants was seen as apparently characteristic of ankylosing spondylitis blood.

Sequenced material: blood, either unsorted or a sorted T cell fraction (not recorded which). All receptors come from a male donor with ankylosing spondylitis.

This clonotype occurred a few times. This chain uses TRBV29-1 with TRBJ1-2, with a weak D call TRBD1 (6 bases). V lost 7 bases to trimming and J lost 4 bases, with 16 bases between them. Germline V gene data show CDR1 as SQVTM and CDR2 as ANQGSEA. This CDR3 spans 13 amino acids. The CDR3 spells CSARQQGLYGYTF. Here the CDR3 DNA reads TGCAGCGCTCGACAGCAGGGGCTCTATGGCTACACCTTC.

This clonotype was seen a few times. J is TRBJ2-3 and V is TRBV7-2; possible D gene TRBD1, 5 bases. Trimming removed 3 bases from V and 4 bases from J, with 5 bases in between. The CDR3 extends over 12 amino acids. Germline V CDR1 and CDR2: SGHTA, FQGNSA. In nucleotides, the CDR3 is TGTGCCAGCAGCTTGACAGCAGATACGCAGTATTTT. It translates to CASSLTADTQYF.

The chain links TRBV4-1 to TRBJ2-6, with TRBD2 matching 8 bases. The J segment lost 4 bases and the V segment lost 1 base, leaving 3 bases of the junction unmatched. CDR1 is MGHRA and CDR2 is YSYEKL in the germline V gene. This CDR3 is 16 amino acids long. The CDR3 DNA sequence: TGCGCCAGCAGCCAAGGACTAGCGTCAGGGGCCAACGTCCTGACTTTC. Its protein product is CASSQGLASGANVLTF.

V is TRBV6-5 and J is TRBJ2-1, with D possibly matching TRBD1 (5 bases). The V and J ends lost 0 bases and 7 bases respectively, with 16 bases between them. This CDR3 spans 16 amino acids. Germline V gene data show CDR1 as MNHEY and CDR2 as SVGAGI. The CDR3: CASSYSQGRAGNEQFF. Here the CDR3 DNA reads TGTGCCAGCAGTTACTCTCAGGGCAGGGCTGGGAATGAGCAGTTCTTC.

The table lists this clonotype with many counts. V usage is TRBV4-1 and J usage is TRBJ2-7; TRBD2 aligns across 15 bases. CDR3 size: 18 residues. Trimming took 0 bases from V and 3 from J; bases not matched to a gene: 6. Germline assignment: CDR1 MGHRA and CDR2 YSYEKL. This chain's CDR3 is CASSQEGPGLAGGYEQYF. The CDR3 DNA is TGCGCCAGCAGCCAAGAGGGCCCGGGACTAGCGGGGGGCTACGAGCAGTACTTC.

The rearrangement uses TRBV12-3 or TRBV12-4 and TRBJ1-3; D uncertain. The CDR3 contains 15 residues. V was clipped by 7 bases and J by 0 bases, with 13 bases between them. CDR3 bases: TGTGCCAGCACCCAAGACCGGGGCTCTGGAAACACCATATATTTT. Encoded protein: CASTQDRGSGNTIYF.

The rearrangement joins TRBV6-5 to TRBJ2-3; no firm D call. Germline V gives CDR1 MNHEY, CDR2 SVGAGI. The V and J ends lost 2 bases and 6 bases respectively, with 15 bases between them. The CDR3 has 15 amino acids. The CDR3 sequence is CASSYGRSPGDTQYF. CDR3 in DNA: TGTGCCAGCAGTTACGGGCGGTCCCCCGGGGATACGCAGTATTTT.

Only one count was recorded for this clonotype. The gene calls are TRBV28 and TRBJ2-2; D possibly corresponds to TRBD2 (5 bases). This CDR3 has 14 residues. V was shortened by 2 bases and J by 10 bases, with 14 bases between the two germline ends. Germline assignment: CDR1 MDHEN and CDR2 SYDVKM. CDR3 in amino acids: CASSLRQMGVELFF. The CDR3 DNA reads TGTGCCAGCAGTTTACGCCAAATGGGAGTGGAGCTGTTTTTT.

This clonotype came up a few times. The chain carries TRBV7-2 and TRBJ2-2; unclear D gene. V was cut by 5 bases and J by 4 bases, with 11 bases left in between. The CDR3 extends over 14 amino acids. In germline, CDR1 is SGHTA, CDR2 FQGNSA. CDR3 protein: CASSQGWGTGELFF. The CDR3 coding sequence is TGTGCCAGCAGCCAAGGCTGGGGCACCGGGGAGCTGTTTTTT. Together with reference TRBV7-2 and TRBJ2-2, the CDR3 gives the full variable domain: GAGVSQSPSNKVTEKGKDVELRCDPISGHTALYWYRQSLGQGLEFLIYFQGNSAPDKSGLPSDRFSAERTGGSVSTLTIQRTQQEDSAVYLCASSQGWGTGELFFGEGSRLTVL.

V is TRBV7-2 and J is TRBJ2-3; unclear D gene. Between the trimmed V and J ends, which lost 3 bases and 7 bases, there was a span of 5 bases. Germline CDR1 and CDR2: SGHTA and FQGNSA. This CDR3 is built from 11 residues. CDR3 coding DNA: TGTGCCAGCAGCTTCATTAATACGCAGTATTTT. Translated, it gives CASSFINTQYF.

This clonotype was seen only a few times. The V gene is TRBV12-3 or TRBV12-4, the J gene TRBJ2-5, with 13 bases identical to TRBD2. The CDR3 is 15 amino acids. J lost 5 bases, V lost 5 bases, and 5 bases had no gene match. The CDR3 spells CASSRTSGGLETQYF. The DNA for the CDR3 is TGTGCCAGCAGTCGGACTAGCGGGGGCCTGGAGACCCAGTACTTC.

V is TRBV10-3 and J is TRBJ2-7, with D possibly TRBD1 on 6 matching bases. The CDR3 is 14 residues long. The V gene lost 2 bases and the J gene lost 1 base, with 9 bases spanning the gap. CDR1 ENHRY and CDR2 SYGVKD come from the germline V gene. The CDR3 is CAISEARGSYEQYF. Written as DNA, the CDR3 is TGTGCCATCAGTGAGGCCAGGGGATCCTACGAGCAGTACTTC.

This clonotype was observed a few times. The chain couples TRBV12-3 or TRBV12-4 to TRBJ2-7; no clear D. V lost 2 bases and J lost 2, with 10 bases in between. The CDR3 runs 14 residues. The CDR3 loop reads CASSLSEQTYEQYF. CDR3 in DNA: TGTGCCAGCAGTTTATCGGAACAGACCTACGAGCAGTACTTC.

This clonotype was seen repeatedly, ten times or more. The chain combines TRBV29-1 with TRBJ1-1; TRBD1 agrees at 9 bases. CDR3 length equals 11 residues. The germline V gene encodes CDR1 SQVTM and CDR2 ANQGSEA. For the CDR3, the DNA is TGCAGTTCGGGACAGGGTTATGAAGCTTTCTTT. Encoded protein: CSSGQGYEAFF.

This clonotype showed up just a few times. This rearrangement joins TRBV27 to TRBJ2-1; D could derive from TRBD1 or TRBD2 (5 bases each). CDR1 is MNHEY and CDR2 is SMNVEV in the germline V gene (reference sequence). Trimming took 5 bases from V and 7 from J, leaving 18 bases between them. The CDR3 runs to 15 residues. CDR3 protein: CASSTPGPPINEQFF. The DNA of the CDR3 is TGTGCCAGCAGTACCCCGGGACCACCCATAAATGAGCAGTTCTTC.

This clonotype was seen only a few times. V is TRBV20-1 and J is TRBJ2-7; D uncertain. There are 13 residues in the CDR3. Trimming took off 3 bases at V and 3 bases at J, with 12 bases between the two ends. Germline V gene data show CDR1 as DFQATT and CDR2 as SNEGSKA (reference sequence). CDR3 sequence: CSARSGNYYEQYF. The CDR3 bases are TGCAGTGCTAGGTCCGGAAATTACTACGAGCAGTACTTC.

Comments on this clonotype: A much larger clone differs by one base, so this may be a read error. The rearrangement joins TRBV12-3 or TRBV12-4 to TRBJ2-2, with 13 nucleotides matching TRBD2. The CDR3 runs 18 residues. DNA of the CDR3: TGTGCCATCAGTCACACTAGCGGGAGGGCCCTGAACACCGGGGAGCTGTTTTTT. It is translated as CAISHTSGRALNTGELFF.

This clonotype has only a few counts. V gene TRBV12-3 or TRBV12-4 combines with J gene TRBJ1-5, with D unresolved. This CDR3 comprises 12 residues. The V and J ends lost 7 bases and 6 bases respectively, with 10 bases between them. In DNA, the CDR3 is TGTGCCAGCACCTTTGGAGGTCAGCCCCAGCATTTT. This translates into CASTFGGQPQHF.

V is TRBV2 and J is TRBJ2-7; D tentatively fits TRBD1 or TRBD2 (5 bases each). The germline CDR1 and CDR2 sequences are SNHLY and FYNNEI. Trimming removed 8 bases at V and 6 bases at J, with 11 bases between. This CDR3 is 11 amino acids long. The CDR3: CASSWGTEQYF. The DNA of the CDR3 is TGTGCCAGCTCCTGGGGGACCGAGCAGTACTTC.

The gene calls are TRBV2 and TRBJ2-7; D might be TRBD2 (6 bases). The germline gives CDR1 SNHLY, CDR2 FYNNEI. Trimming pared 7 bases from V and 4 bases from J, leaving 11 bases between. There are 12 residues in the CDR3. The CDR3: CASTSAGYEQYF. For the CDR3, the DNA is TGTGCCAGCACCAGCGCGGGGTACGAGCAGTACTTC. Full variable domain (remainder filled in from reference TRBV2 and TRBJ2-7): EPEVTQTPSHQVTQMGQEVILRCVPISNHLYFYWYRQILGQKVEFLVSFYNNEISEKSEIFDDQFSVERPDGSNFTLKIRSTKLEDSAMYFCASTSAGYEQYFGPGTRLTVT.